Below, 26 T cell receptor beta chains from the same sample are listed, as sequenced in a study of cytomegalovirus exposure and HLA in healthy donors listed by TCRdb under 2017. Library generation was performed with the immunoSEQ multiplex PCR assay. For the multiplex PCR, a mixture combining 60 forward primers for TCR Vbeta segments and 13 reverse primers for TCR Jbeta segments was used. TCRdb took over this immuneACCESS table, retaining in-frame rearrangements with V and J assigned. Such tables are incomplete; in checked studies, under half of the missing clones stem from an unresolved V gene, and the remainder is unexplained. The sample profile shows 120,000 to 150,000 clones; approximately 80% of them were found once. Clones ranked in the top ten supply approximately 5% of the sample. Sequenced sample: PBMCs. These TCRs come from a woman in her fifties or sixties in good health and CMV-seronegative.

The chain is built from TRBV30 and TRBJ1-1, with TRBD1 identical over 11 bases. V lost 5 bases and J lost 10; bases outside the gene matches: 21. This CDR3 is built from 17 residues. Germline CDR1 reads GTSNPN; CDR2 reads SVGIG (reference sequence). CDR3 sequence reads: CAWGQTGTGTGGNGAFF. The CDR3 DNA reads TGTGCCTGGGGTCAAACCGGGACCGGGACAGGGGGGAACGGAGCTTTCTTT. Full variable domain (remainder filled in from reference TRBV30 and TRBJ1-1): SQTIHQWPATLVQPVGSPLSLECTVEGTSNPNLYWYRQAAGRGLQLLFYSVGIGQISSEVPQNLSASRPQDRQFILSSKKLLLSDSGFYLCAWGQTGTGTGGNGAFFGQGTRLTVV.

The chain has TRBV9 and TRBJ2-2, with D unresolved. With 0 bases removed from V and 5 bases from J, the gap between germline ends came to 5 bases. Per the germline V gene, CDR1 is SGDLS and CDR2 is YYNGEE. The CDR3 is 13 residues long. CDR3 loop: CASSVDGTGELFF. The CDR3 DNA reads TGTGCCAGCAGCGTAGACGGGACCGGGGAGCTGTTTTTT.

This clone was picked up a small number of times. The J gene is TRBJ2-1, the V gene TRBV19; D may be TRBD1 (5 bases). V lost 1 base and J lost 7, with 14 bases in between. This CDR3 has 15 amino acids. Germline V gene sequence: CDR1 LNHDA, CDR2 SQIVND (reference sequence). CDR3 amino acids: CASSIGQGLRNEQFF. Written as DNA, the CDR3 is TGTGCCAGTAGTATAGGCCAGGGTTTGAGGAATGAGCAGTTCTTC.

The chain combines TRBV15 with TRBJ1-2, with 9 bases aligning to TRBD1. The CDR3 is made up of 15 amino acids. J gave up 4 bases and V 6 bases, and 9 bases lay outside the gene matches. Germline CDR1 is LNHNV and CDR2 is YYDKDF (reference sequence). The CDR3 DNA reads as TGTGCCACCAGAATGACCGGGACAGGGCTCTATGGCTACACCTTC. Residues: CATRMTGTGLYGYTF.

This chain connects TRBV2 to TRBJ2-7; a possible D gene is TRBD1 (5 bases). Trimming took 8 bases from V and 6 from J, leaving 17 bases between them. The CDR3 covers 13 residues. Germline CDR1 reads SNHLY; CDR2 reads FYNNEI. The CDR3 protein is CASYGSGKSEQYF. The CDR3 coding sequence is TGTGCCAGCTATGGATCAGGGAAAAGCGAGCAGTACTTC. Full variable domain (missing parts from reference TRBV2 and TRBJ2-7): EPEVTQTPSHQVTQMGQEVILRCVPISNHLYFYWYRQILGQKVEFLVSFYNNEISEKSEIFDDQFSVERPDGSNFTLKIRSTKLEDSAMYFCASYGSGKSEQYFGPGTRLTVT.

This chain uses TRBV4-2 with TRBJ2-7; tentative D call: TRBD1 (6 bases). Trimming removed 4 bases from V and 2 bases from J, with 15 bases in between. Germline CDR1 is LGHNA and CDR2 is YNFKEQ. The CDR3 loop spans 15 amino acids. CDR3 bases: TGTGCCAGCAGCCGGCAGCCGACAGGAACCTACGAGCAGTACTTC. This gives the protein CASSRQPTGTYEQYF.

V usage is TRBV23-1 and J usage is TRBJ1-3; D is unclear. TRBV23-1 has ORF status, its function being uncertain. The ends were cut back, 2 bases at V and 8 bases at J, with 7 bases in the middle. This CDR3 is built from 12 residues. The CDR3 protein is CASSQPGDTIYF. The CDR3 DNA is TGCGCCAGCAGTCAACCCGGAGACACCATATATTTT.

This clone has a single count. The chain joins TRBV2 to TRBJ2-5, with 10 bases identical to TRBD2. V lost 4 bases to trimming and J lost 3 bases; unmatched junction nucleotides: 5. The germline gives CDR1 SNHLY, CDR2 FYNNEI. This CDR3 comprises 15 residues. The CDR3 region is CASSVTSGAKETQYF. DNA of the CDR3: TGTGCCAGCAGTGTTACTAGCGGGGCCAAAGAGACCCAGTACTTC.

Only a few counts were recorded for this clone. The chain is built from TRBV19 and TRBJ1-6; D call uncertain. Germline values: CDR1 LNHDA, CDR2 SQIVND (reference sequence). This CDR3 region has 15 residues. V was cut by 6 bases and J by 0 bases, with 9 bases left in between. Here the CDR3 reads CASRFRGSYNSPLHF. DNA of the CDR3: TGTGCCAGTAGATTTAGAGGCTCCTATAATTCACCCCTCCACTTT.

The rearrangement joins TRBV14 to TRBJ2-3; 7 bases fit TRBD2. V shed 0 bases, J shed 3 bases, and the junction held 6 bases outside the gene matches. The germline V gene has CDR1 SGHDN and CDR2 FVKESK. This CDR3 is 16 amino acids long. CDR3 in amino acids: CASSQDPGLRTDTQYF. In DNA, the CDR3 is TGTGCCAGCAGCCAAGATCCGGGACTAAGGACAGATACGCAGTATTTT.

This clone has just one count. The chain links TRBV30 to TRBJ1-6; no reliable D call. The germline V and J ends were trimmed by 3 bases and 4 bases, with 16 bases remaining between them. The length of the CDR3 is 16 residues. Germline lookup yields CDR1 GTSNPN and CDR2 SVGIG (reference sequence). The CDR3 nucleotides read TGTGCCTGGAGGAGAGGCAGCAAGAATTATAATTCACCCCTCCACTTT. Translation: CAWRRGSKNYNSPLHF.

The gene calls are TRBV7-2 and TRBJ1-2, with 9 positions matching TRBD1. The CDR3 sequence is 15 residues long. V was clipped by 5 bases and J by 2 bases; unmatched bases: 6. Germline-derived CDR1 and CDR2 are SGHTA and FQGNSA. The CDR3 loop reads CASSPRTGENYGYTF. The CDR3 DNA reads TGTGCCAGCAGCCCTCGGACAGGGGAGAACTATGGCTACACCTTC.

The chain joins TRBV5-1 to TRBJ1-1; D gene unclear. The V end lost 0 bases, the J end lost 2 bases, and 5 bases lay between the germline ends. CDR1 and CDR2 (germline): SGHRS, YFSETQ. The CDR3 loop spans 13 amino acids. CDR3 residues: CASSLDINTEAFF. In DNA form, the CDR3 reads TGCGCCAGCAGCTTGGACATTAACACTGAAGCTTTCTTT. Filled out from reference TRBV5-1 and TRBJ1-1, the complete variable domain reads KAGVTQTPRYLIKTRGQQVTLSCSPISGHRSVSWYQQTPGQGLQFLFEYFSETQRNKGNFPGRFSGRQFSNSRSEMNVSTLELGDSALYLCASSLDINTEAFFGQGTRLTVV.

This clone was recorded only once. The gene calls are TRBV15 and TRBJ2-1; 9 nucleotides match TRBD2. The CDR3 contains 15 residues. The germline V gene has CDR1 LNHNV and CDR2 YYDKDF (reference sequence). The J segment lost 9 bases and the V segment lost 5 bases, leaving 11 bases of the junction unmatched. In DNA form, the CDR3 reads TGTGCCACCAGCGGTCGGCGGGGGGGCCTTAGTGAGCAGTTCTTC. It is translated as CATSGRRGGLSEQFF.

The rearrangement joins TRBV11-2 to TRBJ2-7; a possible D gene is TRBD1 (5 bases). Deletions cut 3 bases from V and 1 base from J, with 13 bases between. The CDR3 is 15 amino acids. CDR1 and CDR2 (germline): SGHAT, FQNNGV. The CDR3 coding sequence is TGTGCCAGCAGCTTTAGTGACAGTAGGTCCTACGAGCAGTACTTC. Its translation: CASSFSDSRSYEQYF.

The CDR3 DNA is TGTGCCAGCAGTTACTTGGGGGACTGGTATGGCTACACCTTC. It specifies CASSYLGDWYGYTF. The chain carries TRBV6-6 and TRBJ1-2; weak D call: TRBD1 (5 bases). This CDR3 contains 14 residues. CDR1 is MNHNY and CDR2 is SVGAGI in the germline V gene (reference sequence). Trimming took 1 base from V and 5 from J, leaving 11 bases between them.

DNA of the CDR3: TGTGCCAGCAGCTTAGGTCTAACCTACGAGCAGTACTTC. Translating it yields CASSLGLTYEQYF. The chain carries TRBV11-2 and TRBJ2-7; D gene uncertain. V lost 1 base and J lost 2, with 6 bases in between. This CDR3 contains 13 residues. CDR1 SGHAT and CDR2 FQNNGV come from the germline V gene.

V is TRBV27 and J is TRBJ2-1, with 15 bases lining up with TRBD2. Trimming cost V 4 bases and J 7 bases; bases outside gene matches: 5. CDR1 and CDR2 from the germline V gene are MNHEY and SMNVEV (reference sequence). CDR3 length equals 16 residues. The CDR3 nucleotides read TGTGCCAGCAGTTCCCGGACTAGCGGGGGGGAGAATGAGCAGTTCTTC. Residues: CASSSRTSGGENEQFF.

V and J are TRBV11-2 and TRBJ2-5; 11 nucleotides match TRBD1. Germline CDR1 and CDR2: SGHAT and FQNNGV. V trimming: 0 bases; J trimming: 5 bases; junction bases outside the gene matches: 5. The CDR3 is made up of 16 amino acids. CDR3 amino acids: CASSLDVGTGGETQYF. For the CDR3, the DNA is TGTGCCAGCAGCTTAGATGTCGGGACAGGGGGGGAGACCCAGTACTTC.

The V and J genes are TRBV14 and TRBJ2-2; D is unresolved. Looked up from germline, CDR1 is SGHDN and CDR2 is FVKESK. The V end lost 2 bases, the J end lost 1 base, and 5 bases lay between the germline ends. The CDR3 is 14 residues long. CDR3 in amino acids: CASSQYRNTGELFF. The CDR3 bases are TGTGCCAGCAGCCAATATCGGAACACCGGGGAGCTGTTTTTT.

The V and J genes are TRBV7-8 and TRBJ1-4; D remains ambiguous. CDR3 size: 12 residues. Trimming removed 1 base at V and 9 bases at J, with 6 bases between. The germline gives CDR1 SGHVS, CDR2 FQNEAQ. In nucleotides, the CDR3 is TGTGCCAGCAGCTTAGGGGAGAAAAAACTGTTTTTT. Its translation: CASSLGEKKLFF. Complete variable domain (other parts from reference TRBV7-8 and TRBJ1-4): GAGVSQSPRYKVAKRGQDVALRCDPISGHVSLFWYQQALGQGPEFLTYFQNEAQLDKSGLPSDRFFAERPEGSVSTLKIQRTQQEDSAVYLCASSLGEKKLFFGSGTQLSVL.

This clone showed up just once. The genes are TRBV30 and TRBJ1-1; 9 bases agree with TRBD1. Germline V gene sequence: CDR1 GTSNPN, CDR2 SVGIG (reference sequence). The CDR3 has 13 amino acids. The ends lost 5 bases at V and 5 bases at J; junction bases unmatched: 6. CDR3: CAWGDRVVTEAFF. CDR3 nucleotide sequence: TGTGCCTGGGGGGACAGGGTGGTAACTGAAGCTTTCTTT. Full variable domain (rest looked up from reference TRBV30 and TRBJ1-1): SQTIHQWPATLVQPVGSPLSLECTVEGTSNPNLYWYRQAAGRGLQLLFYSVGIGQISSEVPQNLSASRPQDRQFILSSKKLLLSDSGFYLCAWGDRVVTEAFFGQGTRLTVV.

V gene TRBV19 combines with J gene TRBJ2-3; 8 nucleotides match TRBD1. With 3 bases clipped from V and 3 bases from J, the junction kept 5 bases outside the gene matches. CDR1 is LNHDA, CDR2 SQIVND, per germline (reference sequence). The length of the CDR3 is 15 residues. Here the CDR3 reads CASSMLGQVTDTQYF. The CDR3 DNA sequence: TGTGCCAGTAGTATGTTGGGACAGGTGACAGATACGCAGTATTTT. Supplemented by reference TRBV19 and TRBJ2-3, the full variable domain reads DGGITQSPKYLFRKEGQNVTLSCEQNLNHDAMYWYRQDPGQGLRLIYYSQIVNDFQKGDIAEGYSVSREKKESFPLTVTSAQKNPTAFYLCASSMLGQVTDTQYFGPGTRLTVL.

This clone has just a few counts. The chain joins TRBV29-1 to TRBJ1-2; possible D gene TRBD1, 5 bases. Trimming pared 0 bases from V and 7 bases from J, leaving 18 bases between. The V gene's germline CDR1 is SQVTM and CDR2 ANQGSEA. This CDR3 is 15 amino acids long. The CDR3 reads CSVEDPLAGRGGYTF. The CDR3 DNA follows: TGCAGCGTTGAAGATCCCTTGGCAGGGAGGGGTGGCTACACCTTC.

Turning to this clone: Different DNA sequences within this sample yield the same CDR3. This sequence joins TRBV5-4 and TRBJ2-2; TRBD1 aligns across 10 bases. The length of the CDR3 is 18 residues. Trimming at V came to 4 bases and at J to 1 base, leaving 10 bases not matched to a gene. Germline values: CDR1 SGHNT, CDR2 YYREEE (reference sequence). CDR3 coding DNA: TGTGCCAGCAGCCTACTTGGGACAGGGGCTCTGAACACCGGGGAGCTGTTTTTT. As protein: CASSLLGTGALNTGELFF.

The CDR3 spells CASSISGGVWETQYF. The CDR3 DNA reads TGTGCCAGCAGCATTAGCGGGGGGGTTTGGGAGACCCAGTACTTC. V usage is TRBV7-2 and J usage is TRBJ2-5; the match to TRBD2 covers 11 bases. V shed 5 bases and J 5 bases; nucleotides not matched to a gene: 7. This CDR3 is 15 amino acids long. Germline V gives CDR1 SGHTA, CDR2 FQGNSA.